This T cell receptor (beta chain) was recorded in a study of blood T cell repertoires in COVID-19. Study overall: PBMCs, B-cell-depleted T cells, or T cells were the source of the cDNA or gDNA that made up the material.

The V and J ends lost 4 bases and 2 bases, in that order; junction bases with no gene match: 12. The CDR3 is made up of 19 amino acids. The germline CDR1 and CDR2 sequences are LNHDA and SQIVND (reference sequence). Original data processing: Amplifying reference gene primers gave estimates of nucleated cell counts. The method was immunoSEQ multiplex PCR; TCRdb's version includes in-frame clones alone and lacks a portion of them. That table furnishes V, J and clone size, whereas the DNA furnished D and trimming. This table holds about 170,000 clones, 65% to 85% found once. Sequencing was carried out using peripheral blood. This TCR came from a woman between 65 and 79 years old who had recovered from COVID-19. This chain uses TRBV19 with TRBJ2-5; 14 bases align to TRBD2. The CDR3 here is CASSTRTSGRRGLQETQYF. CDR3 nucleotide sequence: TGTGCCAGTAGTACCAGGACTAGCGGGAGGAGGGGACTACAAGAGACCCAGTACTTC.